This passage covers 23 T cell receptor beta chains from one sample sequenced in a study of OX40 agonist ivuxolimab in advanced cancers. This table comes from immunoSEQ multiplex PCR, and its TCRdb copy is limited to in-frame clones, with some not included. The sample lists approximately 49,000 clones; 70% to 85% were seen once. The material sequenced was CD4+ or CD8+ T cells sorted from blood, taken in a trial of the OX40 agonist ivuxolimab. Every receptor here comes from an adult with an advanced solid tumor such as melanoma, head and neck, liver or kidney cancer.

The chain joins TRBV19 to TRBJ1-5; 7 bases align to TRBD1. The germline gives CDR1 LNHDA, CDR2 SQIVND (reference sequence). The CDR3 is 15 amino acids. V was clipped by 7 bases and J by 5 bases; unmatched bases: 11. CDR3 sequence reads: CASKGQQGLHQPQHF. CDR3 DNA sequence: TGTGCCAGTAAGGGACAGCAGGGGCTCCATCAGCCCCAGCATTTT. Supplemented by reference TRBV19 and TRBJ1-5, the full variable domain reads DGGITQSPKYLFRKEGQNVTLSCEQNLNHDAMYWYRQDPGQGLRLIYYSQIVNDFQKGDIAEGYSVSREKKESFPLTVTSAQKNPTAFYLCASKGQQGLHQPQHFGDGTRLSIL.

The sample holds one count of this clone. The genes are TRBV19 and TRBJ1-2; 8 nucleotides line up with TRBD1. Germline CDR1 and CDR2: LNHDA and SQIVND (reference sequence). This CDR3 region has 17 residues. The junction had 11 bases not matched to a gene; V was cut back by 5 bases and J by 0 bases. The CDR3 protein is CASSQGGKQGANYGYTF. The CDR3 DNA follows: TGTGCCAGTAGTCAGGGGGGCAAACAGGGGGCTAACTATGGCTACACCTTC.

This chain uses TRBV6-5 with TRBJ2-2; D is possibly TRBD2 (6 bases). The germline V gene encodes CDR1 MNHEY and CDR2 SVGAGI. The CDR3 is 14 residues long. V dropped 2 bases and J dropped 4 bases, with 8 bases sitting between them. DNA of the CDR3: TGTGCCAGCAGTTACGGGGGGAGCACCGGGGAGCTGTTTTTT. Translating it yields CASSYGGSTGELFF.

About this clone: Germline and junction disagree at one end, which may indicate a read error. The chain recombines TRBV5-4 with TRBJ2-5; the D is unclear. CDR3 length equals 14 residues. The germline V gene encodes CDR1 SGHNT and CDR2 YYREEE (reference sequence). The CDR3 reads CASGLERVQETQYF. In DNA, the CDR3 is TGTGCCAGCGGCTTGGAACGGGTCCAAGAGACCCAGTACTTC.

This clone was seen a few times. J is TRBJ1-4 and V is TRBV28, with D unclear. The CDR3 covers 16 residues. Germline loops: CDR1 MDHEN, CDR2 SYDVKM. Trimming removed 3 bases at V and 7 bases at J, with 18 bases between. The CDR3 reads CASSFYSRGRGEKLFF. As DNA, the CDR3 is TGTGCCAGCAGTTTCTACTCCCGAGGTCGAGGTGAAAAACTGTTTTTT.

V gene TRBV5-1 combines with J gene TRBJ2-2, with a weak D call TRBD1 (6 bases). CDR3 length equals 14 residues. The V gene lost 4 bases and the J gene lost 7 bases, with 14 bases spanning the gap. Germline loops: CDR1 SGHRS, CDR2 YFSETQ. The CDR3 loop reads CASSPQGPDGELFF. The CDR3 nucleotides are TGCGCCAGCAGCCCCCAGGGGCCTGACGGGGAGCTGTTTTTT.

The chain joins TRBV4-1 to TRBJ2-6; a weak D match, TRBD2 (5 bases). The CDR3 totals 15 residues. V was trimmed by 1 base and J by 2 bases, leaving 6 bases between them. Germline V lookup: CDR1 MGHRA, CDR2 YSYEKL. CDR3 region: CASSQGGTGANVLTF. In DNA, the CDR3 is TGCGCCAGCAGCCAAGGAGGGACTGGGGCCAACGTCCTGACTTTC.

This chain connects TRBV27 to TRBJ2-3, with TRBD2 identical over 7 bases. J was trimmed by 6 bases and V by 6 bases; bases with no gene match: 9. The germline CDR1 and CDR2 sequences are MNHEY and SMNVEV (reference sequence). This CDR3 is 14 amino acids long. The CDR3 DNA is TGTGCCAGCAGCGGAGGGAGGGCACCGGATACGCAGTATTTT. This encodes CASSGGRAPDTQYF.

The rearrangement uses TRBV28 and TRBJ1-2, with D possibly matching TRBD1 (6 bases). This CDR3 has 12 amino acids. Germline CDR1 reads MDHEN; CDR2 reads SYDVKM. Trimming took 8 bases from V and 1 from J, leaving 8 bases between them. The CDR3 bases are TGTGCCAGCGAACAGGGTAACTATGGCTACACCTTC. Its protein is CASEQGNYGYTF.

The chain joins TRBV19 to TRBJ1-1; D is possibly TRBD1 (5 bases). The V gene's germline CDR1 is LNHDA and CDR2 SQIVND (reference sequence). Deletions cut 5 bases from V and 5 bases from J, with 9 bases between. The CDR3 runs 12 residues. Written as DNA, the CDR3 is TGTGCCAGTAGTTCCCAGGGTACTGAAGCTTTCTTT. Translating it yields CASSSQGTEAFF.

CDR3 sequence reads: CASSLPLDTQYF. In DNA, the CDR3 is TGTGCCAGCAGCTTGCCCTTAGATACGCAGTATTTT. The V gene is TRBV5-4, the J gene TRBJ2-3; D not certain. This CDR3 contains 12 residues. CDR1 and CDR2 (germline): SGHNT, YYREEE (reference sequence). V shed 1 base and J shed 5 bases, with 5 bases lying between them.

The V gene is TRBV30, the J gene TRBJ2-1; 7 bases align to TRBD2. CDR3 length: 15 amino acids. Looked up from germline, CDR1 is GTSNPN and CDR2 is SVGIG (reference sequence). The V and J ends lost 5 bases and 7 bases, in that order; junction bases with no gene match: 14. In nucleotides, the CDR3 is TGTGCCTGGCGAAGGGGAGGGGCGCACAGTAATGAGCAGTTCTTC. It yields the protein CAWRRGGAHSNEQFF.

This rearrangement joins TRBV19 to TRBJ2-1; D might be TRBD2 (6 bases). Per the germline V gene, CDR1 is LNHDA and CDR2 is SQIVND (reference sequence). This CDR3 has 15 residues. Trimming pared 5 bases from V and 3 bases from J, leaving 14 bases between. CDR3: CASSSRLGHYNEQFF. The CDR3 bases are TGTGCCAGTAGTTCTCGACTAGGGCACTACAATGAGCAGTTCTTC.

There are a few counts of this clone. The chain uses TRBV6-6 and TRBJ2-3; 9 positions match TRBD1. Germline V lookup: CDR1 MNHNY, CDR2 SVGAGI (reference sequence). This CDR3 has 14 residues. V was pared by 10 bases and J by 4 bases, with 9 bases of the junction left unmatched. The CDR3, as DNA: TGTGCCACCTACATACAGGGGGCCCCAGATACGCAGTATTTT. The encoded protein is CATYIQGAPDTQYF.

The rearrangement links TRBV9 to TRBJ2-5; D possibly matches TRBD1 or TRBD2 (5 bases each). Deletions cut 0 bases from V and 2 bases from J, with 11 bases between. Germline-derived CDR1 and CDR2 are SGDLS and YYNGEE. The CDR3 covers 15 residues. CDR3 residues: CASSVGHGAQETQYF. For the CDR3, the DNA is TGTGCCAGCAGCGTAGGGCACGGGGCGCAAGAGACCCAGTACTTC.

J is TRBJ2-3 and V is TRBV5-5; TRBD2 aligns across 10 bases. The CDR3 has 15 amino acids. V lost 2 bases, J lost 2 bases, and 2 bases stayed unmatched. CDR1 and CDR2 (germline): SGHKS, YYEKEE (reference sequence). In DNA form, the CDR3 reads TGTGCCAGCAGCTTAGCGGGGGGGCCCACAGATACGCAGTATTTT. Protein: CASSLAGGPTDTQYF. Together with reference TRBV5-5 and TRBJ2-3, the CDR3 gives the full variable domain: DAGVTQSPTHLIKTRGQQVTLRCSPISGHKSVSWYQQVLGQGPQFIFQYYEKEERGRGNFPDRFSARQFPNYSSELNVNALLLGDSALYLCASSLAGGPTDTQYFGPGTRLTVL.

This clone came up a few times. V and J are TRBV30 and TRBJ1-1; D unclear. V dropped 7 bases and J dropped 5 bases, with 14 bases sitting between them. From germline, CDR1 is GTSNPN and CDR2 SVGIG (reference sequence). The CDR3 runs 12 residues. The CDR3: CAYSWVRTEAFF. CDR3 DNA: TGTGCCTATAGTTGGGTTAGGACTGAAGCTTTCTTT.

This chain's CDR3 is CASSLGGTASYEQYF. The CDR3 DNA reads as TGCGCCAGCAGCTTAGGGGGGACAGCCTCCTACGAGCAGTACTTC. The chain combines TRBV5-1 with TRBJ2-7; a possible D gene is TRBD1 (7 bases). CDR3 length equals 15 residues. The germline V gene has CDR1 SGHRS and CDR2 YFSETQ. Between the trimmed V and J ends, which lost 2 bases and 0 bases, there was a span of 12 bases.

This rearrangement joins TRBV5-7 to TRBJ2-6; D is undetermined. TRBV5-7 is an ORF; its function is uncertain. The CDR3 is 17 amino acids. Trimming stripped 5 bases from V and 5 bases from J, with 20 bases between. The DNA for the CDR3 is TGTGCCAGCAGTCTATATTGCGTACAAAGTCGGGCCAACGTCCTGACTTTC. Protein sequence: CASSLYCVQSRANVLTF.

CDR3 coding DNA: TGTGCCAGCAGCGTAGCACTCGACAGGGGAAACACTGAAGCTTTCTTT. Translated: CASSVALDRGNTEAFF. The genes are TRBV9 and TRBJ1-1; 8 positions agree with TRBD1. This CDR3 comprises 16 residues. Germline trimming cut 0 bases from V and 2 bases from J; bases unmatched to any gene: 6. Germline values: CDR1 SGDLS, CDR2 YYNGEE.

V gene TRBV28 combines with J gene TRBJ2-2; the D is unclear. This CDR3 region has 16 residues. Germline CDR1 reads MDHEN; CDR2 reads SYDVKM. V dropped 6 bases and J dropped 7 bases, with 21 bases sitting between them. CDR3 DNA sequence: TGTGCCAGCAGCCCCCACCAACGGCAGCCTTTCGGGGAGCTGTTTTTT. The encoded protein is CASSPHQRQPFGELFF.

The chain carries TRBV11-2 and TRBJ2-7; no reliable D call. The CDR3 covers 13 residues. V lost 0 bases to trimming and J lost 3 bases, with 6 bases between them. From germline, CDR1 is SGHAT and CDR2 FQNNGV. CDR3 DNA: TGTGCCAGCAGCTTAGAGTACAACTACGAGCAGTACTTC. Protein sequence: CASSLEYNYEQYF.

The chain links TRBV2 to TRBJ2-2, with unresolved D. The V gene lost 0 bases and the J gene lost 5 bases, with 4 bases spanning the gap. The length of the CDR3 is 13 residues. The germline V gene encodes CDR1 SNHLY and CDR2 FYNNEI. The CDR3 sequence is CASSEARTGELFF. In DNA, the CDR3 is TGTGCCAGCAGTGAAGCCCGAACCGGGGAGCTGTTTTTT.